Listed here is a single T cell receptor beta chain. Taking its sample share into account, this clonotype is medium-sized (0.01 to 0.1%). The target of this receptor is not known. No base quality information exists; no much larger clone differs at one position. The V end gives up 5 bases and the J end 4 bases, leaving 5 bases in the junction not matched to a gene. The CDR3 covers 14 residues, taking in both the cysteine and the phenylalanine. Only CDR3 DNA is held: 42 bases, read in frame from base 1. CDR1 and CDR2, per the germline V gene, are SGHTA and FQGNSA. The data belong to a study. Sequencer: Illumina MiSeq. The raw public data were reprocessed by TCRdb itself: fastp quality trimming at Q25, MiXCR clonotype calling, in-frame beta chains only. CDR3 protein sequences are deduplicated, and each keeps its most common genes and DNA. Recorded for this sample are just over 4,000 distinct CDR3 sequences; roughly a tenth of them occurred a single time. About 13% of the sample is held by the ten biggest clonotypes.

The rearrangement combines TRBV7-2 with TRBJ2-1, with TRBD1 identical over 7 junction bases. Sequencing was performed on CD4+ T cells from synovial fluid. The sequence was obtained from a human donor with rheumatoid arthritis. The CDR3 region has the sequence CASSGGQRYNEQFF. The DNA is as follows: TGTGCCAGCAGCGGGGGACAGAGATACAATGAGCAGTTCTTC.